This is a list of T cell receptor beta chains from one sample in a study of cytomegalovirus exposure and HLA in healthy donors. Clones were sequenced by immunoSEQ multiplex PCR, and TCRdb holds only the in-frame ones, with some missing. Here the sample spans 85,000 to 90,000 clones, around 85% being singletons. The sequencing input was PBMCs. These receptors were taken from a man between 35 and 55 years old in good health and CMV-seropositive. Both conserved end residues are part of each CDR3. A D gene is named only where the DNA matches it firmly. A row's size may be missing; if present it is once, few, many or a size class.

cdr3_nt	cdr3_aa	j_call	clone_size	v_call	d_call
TGTGCCAGCAGCTCGGTGACAGGTTCCTACGAGCAGTACTTC	CASSSVTGSYEQYF	TRBJ2-7	NA	TRBV9	NA
TGCGCCAGCAGCCGCCGGTCCGTTCCGGGACTAGACGGCTCTGGGGCCAACGTCCTGACTTTC	CASSRRSVPGLDGSGANVLTF	TRBJ2-6	NA	TRBV4-1	TRBD2
TGTGCCAGCAGTCTGGTCCCGGGACTAGAGAGCTACGAGCAGTACTTC	CASSLVPGLESYEQYF	TRBJ2-7	NA	TRBV7-3	TRBD2
TGCGCCAGCAGCCAAAAAAAGGGAGACACCCCGAACTATGGCTACACCTTC	CASSQKKGDTPNYGYTF	TRBJ1-2	NA	TRBV4-1	NA
TGCGCCAGCAGCTTGGACAGCCAAGAGACCCAGTACTTC	CASSLDSQETQYF	TRBJ2-5	NA	TRBV5-1	NA
TGTGCCAGCAGCTGGAAACAGGGGTCCGAGCAGTACTTC	CASSWKQGSEQYF	TRBJ2-7	few	TRBV7-6	TRBD1
TGCGCCAGCAGCGAATTGACAGGGGTGAACACTGAAGCTTTCTTT	CASSELTGVNTEAFF	TRBJ1-1	NA	TRBV5-1	TRBD1
TGTGCCATCGGGAACAGGGGGACGGACGAGCAGTACTTC	CAIGNRGTDEQYF	TRBJ2-7	NA	TRBV10-3	TRBD1
TGTGCCAGCAGTTTATCGCCCGGGACAGGGCACGCTGGAAACACCATATATTTT	CASSLSPGTGHAGNTIYF	TRBJ1-3	NA	TRBV27	TRBD1
TGTGCCAGCAGTTACTCGACGAGAGGGTCCTACAATGAGCAGTTCTTC	CASSYSTRGSYNEQFF	TRBJ2-1	NA	TRBV6-5	NA
TGTGCCAGCAGCGTAGTAATAGGATGCGGGGACAGGGCGAGGGATAGCAATCAGCCCCAGCATTTT	CASSVVIGCGDRARDSNQPQHF	TRBJ1-5	NA	TRBV9	TRBD1
TGTGCCACCAGCAGCGGGACAAGCTATGGCTACACCTTC	CATSSGTSYGYTF	TRBJ1-2	NA	TRBV15	NA
TGTGCCAGCAGTTACTCACAGGGAGTCCAAGAGACCCAGTACTTC	CASSYSQGVQETQYF	TRBJ2-5	NA	TRBV6-5	NA
TGCAGCGTTTCGACAGGGTCTATTGAAAAACTGTTTTTT	CSVSTGSIEKLFF	TRBJ1-4	few	TRBV29-1	TRBD1
TGTGCCAGCAGTTTACTCTGGAGGACAGGGGGAAATGGCTACACCTTC	CASSLLWRTGGNGYTF	TRBJ1-2	NA	TRBV28	TRBD1
TGTGCCAGCAGCCAAGGACTAGTTTATAATGAGCAGTACTTC	CASSQGLVYNEQYF	TRBJ2-7	NA	TRBV7-2	TRBD2
TGTGCCACCAGCAGAGGGACTAGCGGGGGCATAGATACGCAGTATTTT	CATSRGTSGGIDTQYF	TRBJ2-3	NA	TRBV15	TRBD2
TGTGCCGGAGGGACGGAACCCAACTACGAGCAGTACTTC	CAGGTEPNYEQYF	TRBJ2-7	NA	TRBV6-5	NA
TGTGCCAGCAGTTTGGCGGGTGCCGATAATGAAAAACTGTTTTTT	CASSLAGADNEKLFF	TRBJ1-4	NA	TRBV27	NA
TGTGCCAGTAGTATAGATCCCAGGGGGCGACCCACTGAAGCTTTCTTT	CASSIDPRGRPTEAFF	TRBJ1-1	NA	TRBV19	TRBD1
TGTGCCAGCAGCTTCCCAGGGACAGGTCGTTACGAGCAGTACTTC	CASSFPGTGRYEQYF	TRBJ2-7	NA	TRBV7-9	TRBD1
TGTGCCAGCAGCTTACTGCCAGATATACAAGAGACCCAGTACTTC	CASSLLPDIQETQYF	TRBJ2-5	NA	TRBV7-2	NA
TGTGCCAGCAGTCCGATCGGGACTAGCGGGAAGTACGAGCAGTACTTC	CASSPIGTSGKYEQYF	TRBJ2-7	NA	TRBV28	TRBD2
TGTGCCAGCAGCTTAGCCCAGCGGGAGCTGTACGAGCAGTACTTC	CASSLAQRELYEQYF	TRBJ2-7	NA	TRBV7-2	TRBD2
TGCGCCAGCAGCTCATCCGGGACTAACTACGAGCAGTACTTC	CASSSSGTNYEQYF	TRBJ2-7	NA	TRBV5-1	TRBD2
TGTGCCAGCAGCTGGGACAGGGGGGACGAGCAGTACTTC	CASSWDRGDEQYF	TRBJ2-7	NA	TRBV5-4	TRBD1
TGTGCCAGCAGTTTAAACGGCAGGGGGCGGGTTTCCCAGCCCCAGCATTTT	CASSLNGRGRVSQPQHF	TRBJ1-5	NA	TRBV28	TRBD1
TGTGCCAGCAACCGGGACAGGGCCCGTGAAGCTTTCTTT	CASNRDRAREAFF	TRBJ1-1	NA	TRBV5-4	TRBD1
TGCAGCGTTTGGGGGGGCGGAGATACGCAGTATTTT	CSVWGGGDTQYF	TRBJ2-3	NA	TRBV29-1	NA
TGTGCCAGCAGTGATCATGGGACAGGGGCGCAGTTCTTC	CASSDHGTGAQFF	TRBJ2-1	NA	TRBV2	TRBD1
TGTGCCAGCAGCTACAGGGGGCCTGGGGCCAACGTCCTGACTTTC	CASSYRGPGANVLTF	TRBJ2-6	once	TRBV6-1	TRBD1
TGTGCCAGTAGTCCAGACCGGGACAGGGGCGATGGCTACACCTTC	CASSPDRDRGDGYTF	TRBJ1-2	NA	TRBV19	TRBD1
TGTGCCAGCAGCTTAGGTGGAGGGGCCGGCGGGGAAAAACTGTTTTTT	CASSLGGGAGGEKLFF	TRBJ1-4	NA	TRBV7-6	NA
TGTGCCAGCAGCCTGGGGGCTGTCTACGAGCAGTACTTC	CASSLGAVYEQYF	TRBJ2-7	NA	TRBV5-6	NA
TGTGCCAGCAGTGATGAGGTAGCGGGGTCCTCGGGTACGCAGTATTTT	CASSDEVAGSSGTQYF	TRBJ2-3	NA	TRBV6-1	TRBD2
TGCGCCAGCAGCTCAAGCCCGACAGGGGGATATTTCAATGAGCAGTTCTTC	CASSSSPTGGYFNEQFF	TRBJ2-1	NA	TRBV5-1	TRBD1
TGTGCCAGCAGTCTGGCAGGGGGCCGGAACACCGGGGAGCTGTTTTTT	CASSLAGGRNTGELFF	TRBJ2-2	NA	TRBV7-9	TRBD1
TGTGCCAGTAGTATTCGGGTGTCGATTAGCGGGACGTACAATGAGCAGTTCTTC	CASSIRVSISGTYNEQFF	TRBJ2-1	NA	TRBV19	TRBD2
TGTGCCAGCAGAAAGGGACAGGGAAATCAGCCCCAGCATTTT	CASRKGQGNQPQHF	TRBJ1-5	NA	TRBV6-1	TRBD1
TGCGCCAGCAGCGGAACCATAGCGGGAGGGCCTGGGGAGCTGTTTTTT	CASSGTIAGGPGELFF	TRBJ2-2	NA	TRBV5-1	TRBD2
TGCGCCAGCAGCTTGGCGGGGGCTAGCGGGAGCCAAGAGACCCAGTACTTC	CASSLAGASGSQETQYF	TRBJ2-5	NA	TRBV5-1	TRBD2
TGCGCCAGCAGCAGAAGGACAGGGAGTAAGGATAATTCACCCCTCCACTTT	CASSRRTGSKDNSPLHF	TRBJ1-6	NA	TRBV21-1	NA
TGTGCCAGCAGTGGGATGGGGGGATATAGCAATCAGCCCCAGCATTTT	CASSGMGGYSNQPQHF	TRBJ1-5	NA	TRBV27	NA
TGTGCCAGCAGCCAGGGTTCAGGGGCCATCCAAGAGACCCAGTACTTC	CASSQGSGAIQETQYF	TRBJ2-5	NA	TRBV11-3	NA
TGTGCCAGCAGTGACAGCTCTGGAAACACCATATATTTT	CASSDSSGNTIYF	TRBJ1-3	NA	TRBV6-1	NA
TGTGCCAGCAGCCGGCGGATAGACCAAGAGACCCAGTACTTC	CASSRRIDQETQYF	TRBJ2-5	NA	TRBV7-6	NA
TGCGCCAGCAGCGAGACCCGGACAGGATCCTACGAGCAGTACTTC	CASSETRTGSYEQYF	TRBJ2-7	NA	TRBV5-1	TRBD1
TGTGCCAGCTCACCTATGACTAGCGGGACGGCTATCAATGAGCAGTTCTTC	CASSPMTSGTAINEQFF	TRBJ2-1	NA	TRBV18	TRBD2
TGTGCCAGCAGCCAAGAGTGGCGACAGGGGGCAGGCTCTGGGGCCAACGTCCTGACTTTC	CASSQEWRQGAGSGANVLTF	TRBJ2-6	NA	TRBV4-2	TRBD1
TGTGCCAGCTCACCAGGGGACTGGAACACCGGGGAGCTGTTTTTT	CASSPGDWNTGELFF	TRBJ2-2	NA	TRBV18	NA
TGTGCCAGCAGCCTCGGACAGGGTACTGAAGCTTTCTTT	CASSLGQGTEAFF	TRBJ1-1	NA	TRBV7-3	TRBD1
TGTGCTAGTGCCCTTCTTTTGACAGGGGTGAATGAAAAACTGTTTTTT	CASALLLTGVNEKLFF	TRBJ1-4	NA	TRBV12-5	TRBD1
TGTGCCAGCAGCTTAGGGCTAGCGGGAGTAGTAACCTACAATGAGCAGTTCTTC	CASSLGLAGVVTYNEQFF	TRBJ2-1	NA	TRBV7-2	TRBD2
TGCGCCAGCAGCCAAGATCGGCAGGGGGCGAATCAGCCCCAGCATTTT	CASSQDRQGANQPQHF	TRBJ1-5	NA	TRBV4-1	TRBD1
TGTGCTAGTGGTTTAAGGACAGGGGGCTCGAACACTGAAGCTTTCTTT	CASGLRTGGSNTEAFF	TRBJ1-1	NA	TRBV12-5	TRBD1
TGCGCCAGCAGCTTGGTACAGGGGGCCGGAGCTAACTATGGCTACACCTTC	CASSLVQGAGANYGYTF	TRBJ1-2	NA	TRBV5-1	TRBD1
TGCAGCGTTGTGAGGACAGATACGCAGTATTTT	CSVVRTDTQYF	TRBJ2-3	once	TRBV29-1	NA
TGTGCCAGCAGCTTAGATGGTACTAACACCGGGGAGCTGTTTTTT	CASSLDGTNTGELFF	TRBJ2-2	NA	TRBV11-3	NA
TGTGCCAGCAGCAAAGAGGGGGGGCAGCAGTACTTC	CASSKEGGQQYF	TRBJ2-7	NA	TRBV7-9	NA
TGTGCCAGCAGCCTCAGGACTAGCGGGAGCATCTTGAATTACAATGAGCAGTTCTTC	CASSLRTSGSILNYNEQFF	TRBJ2-1	once	TRBV4-2	TRBD2